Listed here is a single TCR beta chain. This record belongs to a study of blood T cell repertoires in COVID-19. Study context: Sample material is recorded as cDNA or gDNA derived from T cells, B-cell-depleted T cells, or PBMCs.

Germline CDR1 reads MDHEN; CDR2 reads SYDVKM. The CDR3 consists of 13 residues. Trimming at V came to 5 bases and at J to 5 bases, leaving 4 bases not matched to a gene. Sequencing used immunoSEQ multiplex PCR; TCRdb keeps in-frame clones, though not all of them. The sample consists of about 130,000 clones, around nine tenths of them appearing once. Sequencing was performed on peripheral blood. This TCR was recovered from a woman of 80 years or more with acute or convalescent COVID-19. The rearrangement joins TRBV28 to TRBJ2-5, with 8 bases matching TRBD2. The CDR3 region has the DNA TGTGCCAGCAGTCGAGCGGGGGTTGAGACCCAGTACTTC. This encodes CASSRAGVETQYF. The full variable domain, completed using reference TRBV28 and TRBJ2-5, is DVKVTQSSRYLVKRTGEKVFLECVQDMDHENMFWYRQDPGLGLRLIYFSYDVKMKEKGDIPEGYSVSREKKERFSLILESASTNQTSMYLCASSRAGVETQYFGPGTRLLVL.